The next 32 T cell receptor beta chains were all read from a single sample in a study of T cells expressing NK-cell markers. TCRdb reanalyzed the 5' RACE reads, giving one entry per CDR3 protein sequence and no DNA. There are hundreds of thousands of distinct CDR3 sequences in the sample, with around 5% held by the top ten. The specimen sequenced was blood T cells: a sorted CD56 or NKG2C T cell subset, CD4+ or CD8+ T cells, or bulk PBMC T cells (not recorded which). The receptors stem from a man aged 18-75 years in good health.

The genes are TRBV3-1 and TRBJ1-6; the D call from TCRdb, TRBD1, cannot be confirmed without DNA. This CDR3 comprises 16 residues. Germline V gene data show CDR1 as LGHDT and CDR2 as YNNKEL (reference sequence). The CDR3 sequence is CASSQENRRHNSPLHF.

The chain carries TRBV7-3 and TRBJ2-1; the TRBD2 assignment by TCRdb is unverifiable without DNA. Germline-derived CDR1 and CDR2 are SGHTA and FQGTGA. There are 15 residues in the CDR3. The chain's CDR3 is CASSLRPSGNNEQFF.

This CDR3 reads CAISERGTGNKNIQYF. J is TRBJ2-4 and V is TRBV10-3; TCRdb selects TRBD1, and the lack of DNA leaves this call unchecked. The CDR3 extends over 16 amino acids. CDR1 is ENHRY and CDR2 is SYGVKD in the germline V gene.

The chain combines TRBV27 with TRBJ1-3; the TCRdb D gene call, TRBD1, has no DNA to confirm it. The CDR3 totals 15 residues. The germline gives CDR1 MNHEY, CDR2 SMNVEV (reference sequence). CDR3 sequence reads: CASSYQGRSGNTIYF.

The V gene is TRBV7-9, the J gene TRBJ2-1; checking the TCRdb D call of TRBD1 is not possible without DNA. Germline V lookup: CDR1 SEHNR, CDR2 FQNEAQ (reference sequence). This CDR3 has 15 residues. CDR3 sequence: CASSKQGLVGDEQFF. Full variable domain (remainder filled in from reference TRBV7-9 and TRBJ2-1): DTGVSQNPRHKITKRGQNVTFRCDPISEHNRLYWYRQTLGQGPEFLTYFQNEAQLEKSRLLSDRFSAERPKGSFSTLEIQRTEQGDSAMYLCASSKQGLVGDEQFFGPGTRLTVL.

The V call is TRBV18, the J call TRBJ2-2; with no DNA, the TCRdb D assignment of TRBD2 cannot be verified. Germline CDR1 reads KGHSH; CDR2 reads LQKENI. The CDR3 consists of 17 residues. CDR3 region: CASSPSLLAVNTGELFF.

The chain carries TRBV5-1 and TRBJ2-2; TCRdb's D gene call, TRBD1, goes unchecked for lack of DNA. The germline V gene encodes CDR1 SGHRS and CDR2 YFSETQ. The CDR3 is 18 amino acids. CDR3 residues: CASSLKPRTGTNTGELFF.

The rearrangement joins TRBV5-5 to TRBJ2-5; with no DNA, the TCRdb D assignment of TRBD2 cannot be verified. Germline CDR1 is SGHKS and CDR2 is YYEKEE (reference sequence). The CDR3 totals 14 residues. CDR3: CASSDFSGGETQYF.

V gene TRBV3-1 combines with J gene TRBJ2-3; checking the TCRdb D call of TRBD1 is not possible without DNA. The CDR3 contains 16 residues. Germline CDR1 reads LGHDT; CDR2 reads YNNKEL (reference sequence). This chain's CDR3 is CASSNPGQGKADTQYF.

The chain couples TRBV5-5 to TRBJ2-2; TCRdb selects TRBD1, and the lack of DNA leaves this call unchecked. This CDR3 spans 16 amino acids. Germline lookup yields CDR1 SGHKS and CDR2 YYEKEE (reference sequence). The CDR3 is CASSLSGYRGTGELFF.

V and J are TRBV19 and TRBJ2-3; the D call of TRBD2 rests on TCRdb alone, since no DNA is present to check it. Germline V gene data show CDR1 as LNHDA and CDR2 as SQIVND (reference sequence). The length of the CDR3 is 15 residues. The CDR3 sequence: CASSISGRRFYTQYF.

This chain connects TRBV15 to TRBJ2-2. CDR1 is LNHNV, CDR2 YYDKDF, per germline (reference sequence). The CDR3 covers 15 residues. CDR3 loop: CATSRAKVYTGELFF.

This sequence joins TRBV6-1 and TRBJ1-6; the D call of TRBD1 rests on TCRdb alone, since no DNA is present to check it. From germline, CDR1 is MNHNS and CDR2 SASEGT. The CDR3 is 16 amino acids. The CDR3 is CASRQTGPNYNSPLHF.

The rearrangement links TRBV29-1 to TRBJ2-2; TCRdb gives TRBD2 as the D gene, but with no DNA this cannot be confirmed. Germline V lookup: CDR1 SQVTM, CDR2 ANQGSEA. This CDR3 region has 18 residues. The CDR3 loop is CSVERWASGGLNTGELFF.

The CDR3 loop reads CASSLEVSRQPQHF. The genes are TRBV7-8 and TRBJ1-5. This CDR3 comprises 14 residues. CDR1 is SGHVS and CDR2 is FQNEAQ in the germline V gene.

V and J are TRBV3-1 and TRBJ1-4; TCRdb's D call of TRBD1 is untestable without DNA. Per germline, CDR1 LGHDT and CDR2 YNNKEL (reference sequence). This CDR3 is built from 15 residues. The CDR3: CASSQMTSEGGKLFF.

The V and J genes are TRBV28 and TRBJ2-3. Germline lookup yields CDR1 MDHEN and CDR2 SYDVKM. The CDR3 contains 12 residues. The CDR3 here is CASSLLIDTQYF.

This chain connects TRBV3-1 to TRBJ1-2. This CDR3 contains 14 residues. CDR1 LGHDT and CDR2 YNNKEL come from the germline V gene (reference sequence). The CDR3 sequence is CASSQDNGWGGYTF.

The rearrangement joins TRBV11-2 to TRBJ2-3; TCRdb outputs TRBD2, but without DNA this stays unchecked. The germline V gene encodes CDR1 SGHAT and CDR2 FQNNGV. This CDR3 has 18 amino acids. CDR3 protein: CASSSRPAGNSITDTQYF. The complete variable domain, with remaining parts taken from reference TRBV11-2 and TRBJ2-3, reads EAGVAQSPRYKIIEKRQSVAFWCNPISGHATLYWYQQILGQGPKLLIQFQNNGVVDDSQLPKDRFSAERLKGVDSTLKIQPAKLEDSAVYLCASSSRPAGNSITDTQYFGPGTRLTVL.

This chain's CDR3 is CASRSQGYSNQPQHF. The chain couples TRBV28 to TRBJ1-5; checking the TCRdb D call of TRBD1 is not possible without DNA. Germline assignment: CDR1 MDHEN and CDR2 SYDVKM. The CDR3 length is 15 residues.

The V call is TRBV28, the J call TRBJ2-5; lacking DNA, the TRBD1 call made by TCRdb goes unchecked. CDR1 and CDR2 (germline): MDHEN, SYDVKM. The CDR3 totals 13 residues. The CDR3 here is CASSHRGIETQYF.

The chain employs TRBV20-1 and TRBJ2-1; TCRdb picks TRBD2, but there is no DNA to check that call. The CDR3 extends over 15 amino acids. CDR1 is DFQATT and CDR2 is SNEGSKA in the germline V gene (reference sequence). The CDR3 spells CSAPELAGRPNEQFF.

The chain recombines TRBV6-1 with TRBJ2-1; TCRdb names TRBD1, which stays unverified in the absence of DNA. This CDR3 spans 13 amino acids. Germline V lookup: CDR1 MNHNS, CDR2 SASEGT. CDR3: CASIRDRYNEQFF.

CDR3 in amino acids: CASPGRTGWTTGELFF. The gene calls are TRBV12-3 or TRBV12-4 and TRBJ2-2; the TCRdb D gene call, TRBD1, has no DNA to confirm it. The CDR3 runs 16 residues.

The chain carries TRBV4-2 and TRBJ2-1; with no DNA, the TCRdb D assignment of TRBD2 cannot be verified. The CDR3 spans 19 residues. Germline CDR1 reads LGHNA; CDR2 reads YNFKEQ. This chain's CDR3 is CASSQEALAGRNPYNEQFF.

CDR3 in amino acids: CASRETDVSEAFF. The V gene is TRBV3-1, the J gene TRBJ1-1. Germline V gene data show CDR1 as LGHDT and CDR2 as YNNKEL (reference sequence). The CDR3 has 13 amino acids.

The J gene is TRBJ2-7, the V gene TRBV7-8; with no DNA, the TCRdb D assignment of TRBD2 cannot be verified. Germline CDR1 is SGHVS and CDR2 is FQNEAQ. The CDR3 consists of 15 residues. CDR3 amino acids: CASSHESGSTYEQYF.

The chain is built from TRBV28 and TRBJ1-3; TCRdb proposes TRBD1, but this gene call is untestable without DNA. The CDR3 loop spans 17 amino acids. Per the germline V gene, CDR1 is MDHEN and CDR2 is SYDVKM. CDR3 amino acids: CASSSTGEGASGNTIYF.

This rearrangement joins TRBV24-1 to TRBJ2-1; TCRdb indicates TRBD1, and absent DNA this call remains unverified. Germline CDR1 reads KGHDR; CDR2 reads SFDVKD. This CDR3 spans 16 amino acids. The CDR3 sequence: CATSDLTGGTYNEQFF.

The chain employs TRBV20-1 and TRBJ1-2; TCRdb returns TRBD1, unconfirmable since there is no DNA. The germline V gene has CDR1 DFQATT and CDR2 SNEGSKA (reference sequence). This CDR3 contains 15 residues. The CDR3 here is CSATQGSERNYGYTF.

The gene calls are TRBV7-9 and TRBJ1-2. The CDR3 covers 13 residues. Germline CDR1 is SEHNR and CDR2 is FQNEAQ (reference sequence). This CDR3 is CASTDQAAYGYTF.

CDR3 residues: CASSDFPGGQKNTEAFF. This chain connects TRBV6-1 to TRBJ1-1; TCRdb picks TRBD1, but there is no DNA to check that call. Germline loops: CDR1 MNHNS, CDR2 SASEGT. The CDR3 is 17 amino acids.